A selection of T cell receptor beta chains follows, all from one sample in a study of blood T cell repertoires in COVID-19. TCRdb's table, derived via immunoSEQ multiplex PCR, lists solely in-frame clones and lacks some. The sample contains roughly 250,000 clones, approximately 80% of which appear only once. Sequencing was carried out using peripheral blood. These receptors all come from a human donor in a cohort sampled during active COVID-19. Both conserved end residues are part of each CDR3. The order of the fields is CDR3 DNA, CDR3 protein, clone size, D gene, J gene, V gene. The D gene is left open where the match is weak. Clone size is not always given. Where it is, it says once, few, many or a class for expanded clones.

DNA: TGTGCCAGCAGCCCAGGACAGGGGGCGAACACTGAAGCTTTCTTT; CDR3: CASSPGQGANTEAFF; size: -; D: TRBD1; J: TRBJ1-1; V: TRBV11-2
DNA: TGTGCCAGCAGCTTAGTTAGGCCTAGGCCTATCGGCACCGGGGAGCTGTTTTTT; CDR3: CASSLVRPRPIGTGELFF; size: -; D: -; J: TRBJ2-2; V: TRBV7-2
DNA: TGTGCCAGCAGGGGGCTAGCGGGGGTGGCCGGGGAGCTGTTTTTT; CDR3: CASRGLAGVAGELFF; size: -; D: TRBD2; J: TRBJ2-2; V: TRBV4-2
DNA: TGTGCCATCGGCACAGATCAGCCCCAGCATTTT; CDR3: CAIGTDQPQHF; size: -; D: -; J: TRBJ1-5; V: TRBV10-3
DNA: TGTGCCAGCAGTTTAGCGGGAGATTACGAGCAGTACTTC; CDR3: CASSLAGDYEQYF; size: -; D: TRBD2; J: TRBJ2-7; V: TRBV27
DNA: TGCAGCGTTGCTGGGACTACCAATGAGCAGTTCTTC; CDR3: CSVAGTTNEQFF; size: -; D: TRBD2; J: TRBJ2-1; V: TRBV29-1
DNA: TGTGCCAGCACCCCCCGACATAACAATGAGCAGTTCTTC; CDR3: CASTPRHNNEQFF; size: -; D: -; J: TRBJ2-1; V: TRBV6-5
DNA: TGCGCCAGCAGCTCGGAACGGAGAGGGACTGAAGCTTTCTTT; CDR3: CASSSERRGTEAFF; size: -; D: -; J: TRBJ1-1; V: TRBV5-1
DNA: TGTGCCAGAAGCGTCACGGGGTTCCTCTCCTACGAGCAGTACTTC; CDR3: CARSVTGFLSYEQYF; size: -; D: -; J: TRBJ2-7; V: TRBV5-3
DNA: TGTGCCAGCAGCCTTCCGAGGAATGAGCAGTTCTTC; CDR3: CASSLPRNEQFF; size: -; D: -; J: TRBJ2-1; V: TRBV13
DNA: TGTGCTAGCAGCCGCGGGACTCCAGGGGAGACCCAGTACTTC; CDR3: CASSRGTPGETQYF; size: -; D: -; J: TRBJ2-5; V: TRBV7-7
DNA: TGCGCCAGCAGCTCCACGGGACAGGGGCATGAAAAACTGTTTTTT; CDR3: CASSSTGQGHEKLFF; size: -; D: TRBD1; J: TRBJ1-4; V: TRBV5-1
DNA: TGTGCCAGCAGTTCGCTAGCGGGGGGGCGCAATGAGCAGTTCTTC; CDR3: CASSSLAGGRNEQFF; size: -; D: TRBD2; J: TRBJ2-1; V: TRBV28
DNA: TGTGCCAGCAGTCTCTACAGGAGCCTAACAATCGCTGAAGCTTTCTTT; CDR3: CASSLYRSLTIAEAFF; size: -; D: -; J: TRBJ1-1; V: TRBV11-2
DNA: TGTGCCAGCAGCCCGAGCCGGGAGCCAGTCTCCCAGCATTTT; CDR3: CASSPSREPVSQHF; size: few; D: -; J: TRBJ1-5; V: TRBV7-9
DNA: TGTGCCAGCAGCTTGTCAGGGATCCACAATGAGCAGTTCTTC; CDR3: CASSLSGIHNEQFF; size: -; D: -; J: TRBJ2-1; V: TRBV7-9
DNA: TGTGCCAGCAGCCCCCGGACTAGCGGGAGGAGCACAGATACGCAGTATTTT; CDR3: CASSPRTSGRSTDTQYF; size: once; D: TRBD2; J: TRBJ2-3; V: TRBV7-9
DNA: TGCGCCAGCAGCCTCTATGGACAGGGGGTAAATCAGCCCCAGCATTTT; CDR3: CASSLYGQGVNQPQHF; size: -; D: TRBD1; J: TRBJ1-5; V: TRBV4-1
DNA: TGTGCCAGCAGCCAGATAGAAGAGACCCAGTACTTC; CDR3: CASSQIEETQYF; size: -; D: -; J: TRBJ2-5; V: TRBV3-1/TRBV3-2
DNA: TGTGCCAGTAGTAGAGGACAGGGCCGGGACACTGAAGCTTTCTTT; CDR3: CASSRGQGRDTEAFF; size: once; D: TRBD1; J: TRBJ1-1; V: TRBV19
DNA: TGTGCCATCAGGACCGGGACAGGGGTTCCAGATACGCAGTATTTT; CDR3: CAIRTGTGVPDTQYF; size: -; D: TRBD1; J: TRBJ2-3; V: TRBV10-3
DNA: TGTGCCAGCAGTGATCGGAGCGGGAGGGACCCCTACGAGCAGTACTTC; CDR3: CASSDRSGRDPYEQYF; size: -; D: TRBD2; J: TRBJ2-7; V: TRBV2
DNA: TGCGCCAGCAGACGTCTAGCGGCGTCCTACAATGAGCAGTTCTTC; CDR3: CASRRLAASYNEQFF; size: -; D: TRBD2; J: TRBJ2-1; V: TRBV5-1
DNA: TGCAGTGCTAGTGGTTTGGCTAGCGGGAGAAATGAGCAGTTCTTC; CDR3: CSASGLASGRNEQFF; size: -; D: TRBD2; J: TRBJ2-1; V: TRBV20-1
DNA: TGTGCCAGCAGCCCAAACCGAAACATGAACACTGAAGCTTTCTTT; CDR3: CASSPNRNMNTEAFF; size: -; D: -; J: TRBJ1-1; V: TRBV2
DNA: TGTGCCAGCAGCCCCATCGACAGGGACCCTCCTGAAGCTTTCTTT; CDR3: CASSPIDRDPPEAFF; size: -; D: TRBD1; J: TRBJ1-1; V: TRBV27
DNA: TGCAGCGTTTATAGGGGCGCCCTTAAAGCCAAAAACATTCAGTACTTC; CDR3: CSVYRGALKAKNIQYF; size: -; D: -; J: TRBJ2-4; V: TRBV29-1
DNA: TGTGCCACCGGGGACAGGGGGCAAAGTTTCCAGCATTTT; CDR3: CATGDRGQSFQHF; size: -; D: TRBD1; J: TRBJ1-5; V: TRBV10-3
DNA: TGTGCCAGTAGTGGGCCCAGGCTCGATCAGCCCCAGCATTTT; CDR3: CASSGPRLDQPQHF; size: -; D: -; J: TRBJ1-5; V: TRBV19
DNA: TGTGCCAGCAGTTTGGGACTAGCGGGGTCCGGGGAGACCCAGTACTTC; CDR3: CASSLGLAGSGETQYF; size: -; D: TRBD2; J: TRBJ2-5; V: TRBV27
DNA: TGTGCCAGCAGCTTCCCCGGGACTAGTTGGAATGAGCAGTTCTTC; CDR3: CASSFPGTSWNEQFF; size: -; D: TRBD2; J: TRBJ2-1; V: TRBV11-2
DNA: TGTGCCACCAGCAGGGTCGAGGCCTACAATGAGCAGTTCTTC; CDR3: CATSRVEAYNEQFF; size: -; D: -; J: TRBJ2-1; V: TRBV15
DNA: TGTGCCAGCAGTTTAGGGGGGGGCTACGAGCAGTACTTC; CDR3: CASSLGGGYEQYF; size: -; D: TRBD2; J: TRBJ2-7; V: TRBV12-3/TRBV12-4
DNA: TGTGCCACGCGGGTCCCCATTACGGGGGAGCTGTTTTTT; CDR3: CATRVPITGELFF; size: -; D: -; J: TRBJ2-2; V: TRBV19
DNA: TGTGCCAGCAGGCGGACAGGGAGGATGGAGACCCAGTACTTC; CDR3: CASRRTGRMETQYF; size: -; D: TRBD1; J: TRBJ2-5; V: TRBV27
DNA: TGTGCCAGCAGCTTACGCGGGGGGAGCTCCTACGAGCAGTACTTC; CDR3: CASSLRGGSSYEQYF; size: few; D: TRBD2; J: TRBJ2-7; V: TRBV7-2
DNA: TGTGCCAGCAGCACCGGACAGGGGGCGTCTTGGGGTGGCTACACCTTC; CDR3: CASSTGQGASWGGYTF; size: -; D: TRBD1; J: TRBJ1-2; V: TRBV7-6
DNA: TGTGCCAGCAGTTTCGACAGGGCCCGGGGTGAAGCTTTCTTT; CDR3: CASSFDRARGEAFF; size: -; D: TRBD1; J: TRBJ1-1; V: TRBV6-5
DNA: TGTGCCAGCAGCTTAGGACTAGATAGCACAGATACGCAGTATTTT; CDR3: CASSLGLDSTDTQYF; size: -; D: -; J: TRBJ2-3; V: TRBV7-2
DNA: TGTGCCAGCAGCACAGGGTCTGGAAACACCATATATTTT; CDR3: CASSTGSGNTIYF; size: -; D: -; J: TRBJ1-3; V: TRBV27
DNA: TGTGCCAGCAGTGAACCCGGAGGGAAAGATACGCAGTATTTT; CDR3: CASSEPGGKDTQYF; size: -; D: -; J: TRBJ2-3; V: TRBV2
DNA: TGTGCCAGTAGAATGATGACAGGGAGCGAAAAACTGTTTTTT; CDR3: CASRMMTGSEKLFF; size: -; D: TRBD1; J: TRBJ1-4; V: TRBV19
DNA: TGCGCCAGCAGTGGGGGCATGAACACTGAAGCTTTCTTT; CDR3: CASSGGMNTEAFF; size: -; D: -; J: TRBJ1-1; V: TRBV10-1
DNA: TGCGCCAGCAGCCAAGGAAATAGAAATAATGAAAAACTGTTTTTT; CDR3: CASSQGNRNNEKLFF; size: -; D: -; J: TRBJ1-4; V: TRBV4-1
DNA: TGTGCCACTGCCTACGCGGATACGCAGTATTTT; CDR3: CATAYADTQYF; size: -; D: -; J: TRBJ2-3; V: TRBV2